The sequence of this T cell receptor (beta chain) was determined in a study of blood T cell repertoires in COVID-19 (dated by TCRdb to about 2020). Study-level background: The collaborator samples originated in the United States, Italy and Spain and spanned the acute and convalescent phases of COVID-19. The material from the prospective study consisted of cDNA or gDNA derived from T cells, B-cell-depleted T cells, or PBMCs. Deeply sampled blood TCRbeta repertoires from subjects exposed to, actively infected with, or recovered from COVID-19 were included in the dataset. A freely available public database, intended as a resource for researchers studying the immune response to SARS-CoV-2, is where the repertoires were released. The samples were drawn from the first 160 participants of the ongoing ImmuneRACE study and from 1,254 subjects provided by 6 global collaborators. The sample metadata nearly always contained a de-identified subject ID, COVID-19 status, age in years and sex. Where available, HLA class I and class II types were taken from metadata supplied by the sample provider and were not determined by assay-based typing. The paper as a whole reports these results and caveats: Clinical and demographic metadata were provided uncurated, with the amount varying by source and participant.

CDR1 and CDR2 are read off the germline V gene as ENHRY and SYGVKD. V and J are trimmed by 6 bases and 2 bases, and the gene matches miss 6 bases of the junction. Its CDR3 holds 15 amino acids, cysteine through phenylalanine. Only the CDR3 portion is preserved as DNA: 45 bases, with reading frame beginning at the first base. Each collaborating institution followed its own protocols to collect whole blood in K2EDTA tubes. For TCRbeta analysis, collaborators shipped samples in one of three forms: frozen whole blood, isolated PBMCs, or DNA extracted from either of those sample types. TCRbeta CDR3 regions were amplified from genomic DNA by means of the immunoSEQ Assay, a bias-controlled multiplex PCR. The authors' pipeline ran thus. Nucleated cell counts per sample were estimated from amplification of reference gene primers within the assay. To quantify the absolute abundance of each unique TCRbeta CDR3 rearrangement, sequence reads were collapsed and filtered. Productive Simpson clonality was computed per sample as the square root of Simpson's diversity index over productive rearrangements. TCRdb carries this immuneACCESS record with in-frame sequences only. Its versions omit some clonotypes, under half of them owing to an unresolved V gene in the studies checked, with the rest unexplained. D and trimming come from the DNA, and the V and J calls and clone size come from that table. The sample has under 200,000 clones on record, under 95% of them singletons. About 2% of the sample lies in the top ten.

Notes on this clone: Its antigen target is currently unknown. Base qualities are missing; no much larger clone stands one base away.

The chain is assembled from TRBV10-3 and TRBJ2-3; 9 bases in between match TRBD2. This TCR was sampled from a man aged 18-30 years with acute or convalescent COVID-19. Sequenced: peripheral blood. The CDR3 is CAISGGLALTDTQYF. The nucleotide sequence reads TGTGCCATCAGCGGGGGACTAGCCCTCACAGATACGCAGTATTTT.